The 8 T cell receptor beta chains reported below all come from one sample, sequenced in a study of blood T cell repertoires in COVID-19. The protocol was immunoSEQ multiplex PCR, while the TCRdb copy is restricted to in-frame clones and leaves out a portion. The sample shows roughly 380,000 clones, around nine tenths of them seen only once. The sequencing sample was made of PBMCs or T cells enriched from blood (not recorded which). These receptor sequences come from a woman aged 25 to 39 who had been exposed to COVID-19.

This chain links TRBV29-1 with TRBJ1-2; D is ambiguous. V was shortened by 2 bases and J by 5 bases, with 9 bases between the two germline ends. This CDR3 is built from 12 residues. The germline gives CDR1 SQVTM, CDR2 ANQGSEA. In DNA, the CDR3 is TGCAGCGTTGAAAAGGAGCCTTATGGCTACACCTTC. Translation: CSVEKEPYGYTF.

This chain uses TRBV6-1 with TRBJ1-1; D remains ambiguous. Looked up from germline, CDR1 is MNHNS and CDR2 is SASEGT. With 1 base removed from V and 2 bases from J, the gap between germline ends came to 8 bases. This CDR3 region has 14 residues. CDR3 loop: CASSEGRFNTEAFF. The DNA of the CDR3 is TGTGCCAGCAGTGAAGGCAGGTTCAACACTGAAGCTTTCTTT.

The chain links TRBV6-5 to TRBJ1-4; TRBD1 might be the D (5 bases). The CDR3 sequence is 14 residues long. Germline lookup yields CDR1 MNHEY and CDR2 SVGAGI. Trimming removed 7 bases from V and 0 bases from J, with 9 bases in between. The CDR3 DNA reads as TGTGCCAGCACCGTAGGGGCAACTAATGAAAAACTGTTTTTT. Its protein product is CASTVGATNEKLFF.

The chain carries TRBV11-2 and TRBJ2-2, with D possibly matching TRBD1 (6 bases). This CDR3 has 14 amino acids. The V end lost 2 bases, the J end lost 6 bases, and 10 bases lay between the germline ends. CDR1 is SGHAT, CDR2 FQNNGV, per germline. The CDR3 DNA sequence: TGTGCCAGCAGCTTAACGACAGGTCCCGGGGAGCTGTTTTTT. The encoded protein is CASSLTTGPGELFF.

V and J are TRBV7-8 and TRBJ2-1, with 9 bases aligning to TRBD1. The V gene end was trimmed by 5 bases and the J gene end by 7 bases; junction bases not matched to a gene: 12. Germline-derived CDR1 and CDR2 are SGHVS and FQNEAQ. The CDR3 has 16 amino acids. The chain's CDR3 is CASSAAGQGLGNEQFF. The CDR3 bases are TGTGCCAGCAGCGCAGCGGGACAGGGTTTGGGAAATGAGCAGTTCTTC.

This chain connects TRBV7-3 to TRBJ2-7; 12 bases are a match to TRBD2. The CDR3 has 15 residues. The V and J ends lost 5 bases and 5 bases, in that order; junction bases with no gene match: 7. Looked up from germline, CDR1 is SGHTA and CDR2 is FQGTGA. CDR3 nucleotide sequence: TGTGCCAGCAGCCTCGGACTAGCGGGAAAGAACGAGCAGTACTTC. As protein: CASSLGLAGKNEQYF.

CDR3 nucleotide sequence: TGTGCCCGACTGCTAGCGGGAGGATTAAATGAGCAGTTCTTC. Translation gives CARLLAGGLNEQFF. This rearrangement joins TRBV2 to TRBJ2-1; 11 bases map to TRBD2. With 11 bases clipped from V and 7 bases from J, the junction kept 10 bases outside the gene matches. The CDR3 loop spans 14 amino acids. Per the germline V gene, CDR1 is SNHLY and CDR2 is FYNNEI.

V is TRBV5-1 and J is TRBJ2-4, with 7 bases identical to TRBD2. The CDR3 extends over 15 amino acids. Germline loops: CDR1 SGHRS, CDR2 YFSETQ. The V gene end was trimmed by 0 bases and the J gene end by 7 bases; junction bases not matched to a gene: 7. DNA of the CDR3: TGCGCCAGCAGCTTGGAGGCGGGAGTAGGGAACATTCAGTACTTC. Encoded protein: CASSLEAGVGNIQYF.